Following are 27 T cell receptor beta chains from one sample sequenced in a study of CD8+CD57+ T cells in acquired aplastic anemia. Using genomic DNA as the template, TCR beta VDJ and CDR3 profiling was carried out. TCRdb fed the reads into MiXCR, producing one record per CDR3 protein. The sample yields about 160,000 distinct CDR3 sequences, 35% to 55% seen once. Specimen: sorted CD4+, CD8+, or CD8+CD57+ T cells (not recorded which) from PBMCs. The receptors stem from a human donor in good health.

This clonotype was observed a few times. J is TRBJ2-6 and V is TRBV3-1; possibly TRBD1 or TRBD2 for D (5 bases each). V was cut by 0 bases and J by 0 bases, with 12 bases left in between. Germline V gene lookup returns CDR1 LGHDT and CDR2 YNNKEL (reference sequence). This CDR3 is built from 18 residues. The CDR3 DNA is TGTGCCAGCAGCCAAGAGGGGGTCCACCGCTCTGGGGCCAACGTCCTGACTTTC. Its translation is CASSQEGVHRSGANVLTF. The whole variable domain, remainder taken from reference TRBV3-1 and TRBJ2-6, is DTAVSQTPKYLVTQMGNDKSIKCEQNLGHDTMYWYKQDSKKFLKIMFSYNNKELIINETVPNRFSPKSPDKAHLNLHINSLELGDSAVYFCASSQEGVHRSGANVLTFGAGSRLTVL.

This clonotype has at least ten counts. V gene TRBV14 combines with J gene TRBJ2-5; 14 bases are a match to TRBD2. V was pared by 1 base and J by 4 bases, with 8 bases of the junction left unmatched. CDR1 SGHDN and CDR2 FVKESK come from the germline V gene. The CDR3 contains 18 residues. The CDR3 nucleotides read TGTGCCAGCAGCCAAGGACTGTCCGGGACTAGCGGGAGAGAGACCCAGTACTTC. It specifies CASSQGLSGTSGRETQYF.

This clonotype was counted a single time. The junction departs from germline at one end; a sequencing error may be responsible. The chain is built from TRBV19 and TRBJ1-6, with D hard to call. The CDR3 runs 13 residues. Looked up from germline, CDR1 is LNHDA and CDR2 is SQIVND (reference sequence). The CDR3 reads CASTGRGNSSLHF. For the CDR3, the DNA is TGTGCCAGTACTGGACGGGGAAATTCATCCCTCCACTTT.

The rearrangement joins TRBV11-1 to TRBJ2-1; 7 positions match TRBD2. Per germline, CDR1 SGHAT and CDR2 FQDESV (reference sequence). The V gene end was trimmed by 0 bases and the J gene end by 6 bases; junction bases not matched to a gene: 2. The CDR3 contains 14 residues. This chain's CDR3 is CASSLAASGNEQFF. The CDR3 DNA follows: TGTGCCAGCAGCTTAGCGGCTAGCGGCAATGAGCAGTTCTTC.

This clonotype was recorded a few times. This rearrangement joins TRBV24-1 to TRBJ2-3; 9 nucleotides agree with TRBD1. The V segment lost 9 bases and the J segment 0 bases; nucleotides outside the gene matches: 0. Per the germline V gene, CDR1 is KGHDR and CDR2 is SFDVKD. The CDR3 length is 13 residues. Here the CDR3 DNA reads TGTGCCACCGGACAGGGGAGCACAGATACGCAGTATTTT. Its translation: CATGQGSTDTQYF.

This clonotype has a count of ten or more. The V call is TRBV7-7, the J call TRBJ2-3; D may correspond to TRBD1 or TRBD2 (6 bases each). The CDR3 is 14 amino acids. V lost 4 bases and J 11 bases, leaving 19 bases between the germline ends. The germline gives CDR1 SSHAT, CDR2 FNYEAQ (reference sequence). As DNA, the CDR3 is TGTGCCAGCAGCTCCTCCCACGGAGGGGGTATGCAGTATTTT. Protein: CASSSSHGGGMQYF.

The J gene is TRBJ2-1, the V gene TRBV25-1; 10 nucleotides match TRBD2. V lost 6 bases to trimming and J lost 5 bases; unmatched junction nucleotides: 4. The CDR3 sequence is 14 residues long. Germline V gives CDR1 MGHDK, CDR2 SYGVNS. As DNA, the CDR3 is TGTGCCAGCAGCGTAGCGGGAGGTCACAATGAGCAGTTCTTC. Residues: CASSVAGGHNEQFF.

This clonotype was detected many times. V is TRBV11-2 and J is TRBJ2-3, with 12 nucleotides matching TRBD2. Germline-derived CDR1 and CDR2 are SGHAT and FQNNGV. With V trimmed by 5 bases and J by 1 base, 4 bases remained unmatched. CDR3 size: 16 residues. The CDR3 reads CASSPRLAGGTDTQYF. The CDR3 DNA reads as TGTGCCAGCAGCCCCAGACTAGCGGGGGGCACAGATACGCAGTATTTT. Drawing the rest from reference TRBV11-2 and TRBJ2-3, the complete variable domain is EAGVAQSPRYKIIEKRQSVAFWCNPISGHATLYWYQQILGQGPKLLIQFQNNGVVDDSQLPKDRFSAERLKGVDSTLKIQPAKLEDSAVYLCASSPRLAGGTDTQYFGPGTRLTVL.

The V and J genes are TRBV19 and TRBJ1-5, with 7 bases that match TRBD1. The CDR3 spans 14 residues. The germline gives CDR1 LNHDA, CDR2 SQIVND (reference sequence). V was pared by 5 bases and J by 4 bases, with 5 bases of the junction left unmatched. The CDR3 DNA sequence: TGTGCCAGTAGTGAGACAGGGTGGAATCAGCCCCAGCATTTT. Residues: CASSETGWNQPQHF. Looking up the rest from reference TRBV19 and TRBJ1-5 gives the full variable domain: DGGITQSPKYLFRKEGQNVTLSCEQNLNHDAMYWYRQDPGQGLRLIYYSQIVNDFQKGDIAEGYSVSREKKESFPLTVTSAQKNPTAFYLCASSETGWNQPQHFGDGTRLSIL.

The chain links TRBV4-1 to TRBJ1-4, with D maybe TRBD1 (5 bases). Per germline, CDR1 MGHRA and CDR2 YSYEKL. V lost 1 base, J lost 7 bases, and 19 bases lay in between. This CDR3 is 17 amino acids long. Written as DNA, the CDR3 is TGCGCCAGCAGCCAAGCTAGCCCCTTAGGGGACGGTGAAAAACTGTTTTTT. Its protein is CASSQASPLGDGEKLFF.

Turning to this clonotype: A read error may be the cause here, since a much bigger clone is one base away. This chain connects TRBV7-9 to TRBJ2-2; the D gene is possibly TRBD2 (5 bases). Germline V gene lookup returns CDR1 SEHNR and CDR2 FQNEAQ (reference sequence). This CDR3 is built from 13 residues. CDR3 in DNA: TGTGCCAGCAGCTACGAGGAACTCGGGAAGCTGTTTTTT. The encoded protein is CASSYEELGKLFF.

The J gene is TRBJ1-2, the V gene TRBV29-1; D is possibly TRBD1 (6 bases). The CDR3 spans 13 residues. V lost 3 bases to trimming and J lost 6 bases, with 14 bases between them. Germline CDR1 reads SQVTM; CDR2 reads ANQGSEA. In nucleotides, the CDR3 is TGCAGCGTTGACGGACAGACCTTCGATGGCTACACCTTC. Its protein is CSVDGQTFDGYTF.

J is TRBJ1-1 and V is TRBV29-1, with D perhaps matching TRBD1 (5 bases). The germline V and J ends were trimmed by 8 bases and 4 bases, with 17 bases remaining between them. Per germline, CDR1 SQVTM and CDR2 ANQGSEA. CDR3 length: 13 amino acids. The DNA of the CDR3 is TGCAGCTCATTCGGGGGTGTTGGCACTGAAGCTTTCTTT. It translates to CSSFGGVGTEAFF.

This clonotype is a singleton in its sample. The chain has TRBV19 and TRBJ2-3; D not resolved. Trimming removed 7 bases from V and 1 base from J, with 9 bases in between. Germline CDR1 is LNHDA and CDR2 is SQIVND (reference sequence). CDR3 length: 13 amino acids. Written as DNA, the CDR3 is TGTGCCAGTAAGCTAGGTGGCACAGATACGCAGTATTTT. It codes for CASKLGGTDTQYF.

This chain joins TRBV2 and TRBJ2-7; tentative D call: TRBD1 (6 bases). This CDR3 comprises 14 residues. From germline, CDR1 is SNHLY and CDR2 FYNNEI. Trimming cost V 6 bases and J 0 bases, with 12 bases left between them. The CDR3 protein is CASRDSDHSYEQYF. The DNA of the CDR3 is TGTGCCAGCAGGGACAGCGACCACTCCTACGAGCAGTACTTC.

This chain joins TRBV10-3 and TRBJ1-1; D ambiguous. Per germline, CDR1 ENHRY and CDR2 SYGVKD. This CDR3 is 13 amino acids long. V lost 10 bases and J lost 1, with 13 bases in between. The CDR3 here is CASTEWGNTEAFF. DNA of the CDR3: TGTGCCAGCACCGAATGGGGGAACACTGAAGCTTTCTTT.

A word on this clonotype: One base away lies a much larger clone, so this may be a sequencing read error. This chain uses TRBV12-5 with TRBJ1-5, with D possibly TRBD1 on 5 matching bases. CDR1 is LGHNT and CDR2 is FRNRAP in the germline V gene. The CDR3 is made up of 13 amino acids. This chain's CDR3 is CASGRDGSGTQRF. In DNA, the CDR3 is TGTGCTAGTGGACGGGACGGATCGGGGACCCAGCGTTTT. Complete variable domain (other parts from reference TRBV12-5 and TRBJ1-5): DARVTQTPRHKVTEMGQEVTMRCQPILGHNTVFWYRQTMMQGLELLAYFRNRAPLDDSGMPKDRFSAEMPDATLATLKIQPSEPRDSAVYFCASGRDGSGTQRFGDGTRLSIL.

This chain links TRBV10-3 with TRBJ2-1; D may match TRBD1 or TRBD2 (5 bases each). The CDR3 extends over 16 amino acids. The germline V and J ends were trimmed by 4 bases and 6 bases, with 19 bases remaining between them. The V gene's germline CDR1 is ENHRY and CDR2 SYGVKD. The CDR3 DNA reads TGTGCCATCAGTGGCCATGAGGGGTCCGGTGGCAATGAGCAGTTCTTC. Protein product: CAISGHEGSGGNEQFF.

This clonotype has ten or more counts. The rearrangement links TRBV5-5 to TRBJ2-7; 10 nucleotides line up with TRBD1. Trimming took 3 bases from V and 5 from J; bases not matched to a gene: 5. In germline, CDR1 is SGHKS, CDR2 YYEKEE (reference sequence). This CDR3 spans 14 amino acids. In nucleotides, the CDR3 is TGTGCCAGCAGCTACCGGGACAGGGGTCACGAGCAGTACTTC. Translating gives CASSYRDRGHEQYF.

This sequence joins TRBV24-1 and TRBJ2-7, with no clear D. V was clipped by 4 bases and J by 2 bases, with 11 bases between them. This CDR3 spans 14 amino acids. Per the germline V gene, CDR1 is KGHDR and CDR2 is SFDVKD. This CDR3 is CATSEARQPYEQYF. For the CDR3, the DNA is TGTGCCACCAGTGAGGCAAGACAACCCTACGAGCAGTACTTC.

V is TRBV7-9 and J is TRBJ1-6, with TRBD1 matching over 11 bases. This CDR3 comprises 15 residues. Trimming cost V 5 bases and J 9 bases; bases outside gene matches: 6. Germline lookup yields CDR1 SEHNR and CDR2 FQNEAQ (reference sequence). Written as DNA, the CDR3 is TGTGCCAGCAGCACAGGACAGGGGGCCGGTTCACCCCTCCACTTT. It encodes CASSTGQGAGSPLHF.

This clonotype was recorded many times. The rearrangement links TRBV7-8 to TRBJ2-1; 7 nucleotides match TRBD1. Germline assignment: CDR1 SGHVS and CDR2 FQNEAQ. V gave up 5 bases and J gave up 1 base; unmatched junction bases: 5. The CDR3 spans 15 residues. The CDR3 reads CASSPRQGSYNEQFF. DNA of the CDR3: TGTGCCAGCAGCCCCCGACAGGGATCCTACAATGAGCAGTTCTTC.

This CDR3 is CASSFHWREQFF. The DNA for the CDR3 is TGTGCCAGCAGCTTTCATTGGAGGGAGCAGTTCTTC. The chain joins TRBV7-2 to TRBJ2-1, with D possibly matching TRBD2 (5 bases). The germline gives CDR1 SGHTA, CDR2 FQGNSA. Trimming took off 3 bases at V and 10 bases at J, with 10 bases between the two ends. CDR3 length: 12 amino acids.

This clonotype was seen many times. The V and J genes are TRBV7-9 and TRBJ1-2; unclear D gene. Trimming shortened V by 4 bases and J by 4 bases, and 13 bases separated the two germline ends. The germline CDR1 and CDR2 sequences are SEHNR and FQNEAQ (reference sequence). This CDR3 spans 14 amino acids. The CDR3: CASSSGNGGYGYTF. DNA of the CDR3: TGTGCCAGCAGCTCGGGAAATGGCGGCTATGGCTACACCTTC.

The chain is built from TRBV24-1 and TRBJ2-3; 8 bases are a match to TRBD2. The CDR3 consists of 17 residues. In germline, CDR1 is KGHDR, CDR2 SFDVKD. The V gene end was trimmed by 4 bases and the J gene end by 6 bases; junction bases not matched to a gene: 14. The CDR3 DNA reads TGTGCCACCAGTGACTCTGCGGGTCGCGGGGGGTGGGATACGCAGTATTTT. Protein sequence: CATSDSAGRGGWDTQYF.

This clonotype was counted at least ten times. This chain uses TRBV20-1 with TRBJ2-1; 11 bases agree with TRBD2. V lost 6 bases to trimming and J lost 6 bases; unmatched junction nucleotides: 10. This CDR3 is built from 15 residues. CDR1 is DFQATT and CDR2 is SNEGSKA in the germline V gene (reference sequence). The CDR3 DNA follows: TGCAGTGCCCATAGCGGGGGGGACTCCCCCAATGAGCAGTTCTTC. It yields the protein CSAHSGGDSPNEQFF.

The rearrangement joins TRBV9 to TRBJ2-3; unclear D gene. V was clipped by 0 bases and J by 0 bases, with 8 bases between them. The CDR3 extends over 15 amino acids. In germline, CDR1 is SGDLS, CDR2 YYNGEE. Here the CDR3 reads CASSVAWGSTDTQYF. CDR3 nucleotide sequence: TGTGCCAGCAGCGTAGCTTGGGGTAGCACAGATACGCAGTATTTT. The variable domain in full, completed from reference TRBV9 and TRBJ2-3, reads DSGVTQTPKHLITATGQRVTLRCSPRSGDLSVYWYQQSLDQGLQFLIQYYNGEERAKGNILERFSAQQFPDLHSELNLSSLELGDSALYFCASSVAWGSTDTQYFGPGTRLTVL.